Below, 30 T cell receptor beta chains from the same sample are listed, as sequenced in a study of blood T cell repertoires in COVID-19. Sequencing used immunoSEQ multiplex PCR; TCRdb keeps in-frame clones, though not all of them. The top ten clones hold roughly 2.9% of a sample with about 160,000 clones, roughly 84% of them seen once. The sample consisted of peripheral blood. The receptors come from a woman between 55 and 75 years old with acute or convalescent COVID-19.

J is TRBJ1-4 and V is TRBV11-2, with D hard to call. The CDR3 totals 14 residues. V lost 1 base to trimming and J lost 4 bases, with 7 bases between them. CDR1 and CDR2 from the germline V gene are SGHAT and FQNNGV. CDR3 region: CASSLASGNEKLFF. The CDR3 DNA is TGTGCCAGCAGCTTAGCTAGCGGTAATGAAAAACTGTTTTTT.

The rearrangement joins TRBV20-1 to TRBJ2-5; 7 bases agree with TRBD2. Per the germline V gene, CDR1 is DFQATT and CDR2 is SNEGSKA (reference sequence). CDR3 length: 14 residues. The V gene end was trimmed by 3 bases and the J gene end by 5 bases; junction bases not matched to a gene: 9. The CDR3 sequence is CSASVGGVGETQYF. In DNA form, the CDR3 reads TGCAGTGCTAGTGTTGGGGGGGTCGGTGAGACCCAGTACTTC.

This chain uses TRBV7-8 with TRBJ1-2; possibly TRBD1 for D (5 bases). The CDR3 loop spans 15 amino acids. Germline V gives CDR1 SGHVS, CDR2 FQNEAQ. Trimming stripped 5 bases from V and 4 bases from J, with 17 bases between. CDR3 residues: CASSDSEPGPYGYTF. For the CDR3, the DNA is TGTGCCAGCAGCGACAGTGAACCGGGTCCCTATGGCTACACCTTC.

The chain has TRBV11-2 and TRBJ2-1; 10 bases fit TRBD2. V shed 7 bases and J 5 bases; nucleotides not matched to a gene: 8. This CDR3 is built from 15 residues. Germline V lookup: CDR1 SGHAT, CDR2 FQNNGV. The CDR3: CASTTAGGPNNEQFF. In nucleotides, the CDR3 is TGTGCCAGCACCACAGCGGGGGGGCCAAACAATGAGCAGTTCTTC.

This clone has a handful of counts. The chain joins TRBV10-1 to TRBJ1-1; D gene ambiguous. CDR1 and CDR2 (germline): WNHNN, SYGVQD (reference sequence). V was trimmed by 4 bases and J by 10 bases, leaving 16 bases between them. The CDR3 has 13 residues. The DNA of the CDR3 is TGCGCCAGCAGTGGGGGAGATAAGTCAAGAGCTTTCTTT. Residues: CASSGGDKSRAFF.

The chain couples TRBV5-4 to TRBJ2-1, with a possible D match to TRBD1 (5 bases). Trimming pared 0 bases from V and 8 bases from J, leaving 12 bases between. Germline V gene lookup returns CDR1 SGHNT and CDR2 YYREEE (reference sequence). The length of the CDR3 is 14 residues. The DNA of the CDR3 is TGTGCCAGCAGCTTGGGTCAGGGTCGGGATGAGCAGTTCTTC. Translating gives CASSLGQGRDEQFF. Using reference TRBV5-4 and TRBJ2-1 for the parts outside the CDR3, the full variable domain is ETGVTQSPTHLIKTRGQQVTLRCSSQSGHNTVSWYQQALGQGPQFIFQYYREEENGRGNFPPRFSGLQFPNYSSELNVNALELDDSALYLCASSLGQGRDEQFFGPGTRLTVL.

The chain joins TRBV2 to TRBJ2-1; 11 bases fit TRBD2. The CDR3 contains 13 residues. The V gene's germline CDR1 is SNHLY and CDR2 FYNNEI. After removal of 6 bases from V and 13 bases from J, the junction contained 8 bases not matched to a gene. The CDR3 reads CASRPGLAVHQFF. In nucleotides, the CDR3 is TGTGCCAGCAGGCCGGGACTAGCGGTCCATCAGTTCTTC.

This clone came up a few times. The rearrangement uses TRBV6-5 and TRBJ1-1, with 12 bases lining up with TRBD1. Germline lookup yields CDR1 MNHEY and CDR2 SVGAGI. The ends lost 5 bases at V and 1 base at J; junction bases unmatched: 2. The CDR3 has 15 residues. CDR3 in DNA: TGTGCCAGCAGTCAGGGACAGGGGGCGAACACTGAAGCTTTCTTT. Its translation is CASSQGQGANTEAFF.

This chain connects TRBV27 to TRBJ1-4; D remains ambiguous. Per the germline V gene, CDR1 is MNHEY and CDR2 is SMNVEV (reference sequence). This CDR3 comprises 14 residues. The V gene lost 7 bases and the J gene lost 5 bases, with 14 bases spanning the gap. The CDR3 DNA reads TGTGCCAGCAAAGAGGCGATTCGGAATGAAAAACTGTTTTTT. It encodes CASKEAIRNEKLFF.

V usage is TRBV5-5 and J usage is TRBJ1-5; the D is unclear. V was clipped by 2 bases and J by 0 bases, with 9 bases between them. The CDR3 extends over 15 amino acids. Germline V CDR1 and CDR2: SGHKS, YYEKEE (reference sequence). The CDR3 bases are TGTGCCAGCAGCTTACGGGGAAGTAGCAATCAGCCCCAGCATTTT. Translating gives CASSLRGSSNQPQHF. Full variable domain (outside the CDR3, taken from reference TRBV5-5 and TRBJ1-5): DAGVTQSPTHLIKTRGQQVTLRCSPISGHKSVSWYQQVLGQGPQFIFQYYEKEERGRGNFPDRFSARQFPNYSSELNVNALLLGDSALYLCASSLRGSSNQPQHFGDGTRLSIL.

The rearrangement uses TRBV29-1 and TRBJ2-7, with D unclear. The CDR3 has 11 residues. The germline V gene has CDR1 SQVTM and CDR2 ANQGSEA. Trimming took off 7 bases at V and 0 bases at J, with 7 bases between the two ends. DNA for the CDR3: TGCAGCGCCGAGCTCTCCTACGAGCAGTACTTC. This codes for CSAELSYEQYF.

The genes are TRBV12-3 or TRBV12-4 and TRBJ2-7, with TRBD1 as a possible D gene (6 bases). The CDR3 length is 12 residues. V dropped 8 bases and J dropped 6 bases, with 14 bases sitting between them. The CDR3 spells CASSRMGAEQYF. DNA of the CDR3: TGTGCCAGCTCCCGAATGGGGGCCGAGCAGTACTTC.

The gene calls are TRBV4-3 and TRBJ1-1, with a tentative D call TRBD1 (6 bases). CDR1 is LGHNA, CDR2 YSLEER, per germline. V lost 1 base and J lost 7, with 10 bases in between. The CDR3 covers 13 residues. CDR3 sequence (DNA): TGCGCCAGCAGCCAAGTGCCCAGGGGTGAAGCTTTCTTT. Translating it yields CASSQVPRGEAFF.

The V and J genes are TRBV6-5 and TRBJ2-3; 9 bases agree with TRBD1. Germline assignment: CDR1 MNHEY and CDR2 SVGAGI. The CDR3 loop spans 15 amino acids. J lost 2 bases, V lost 6 bases, and 6 bases had no gene match. The CDR3 is CASRSDRGLTDTQYF. CDR3 sequence (DNA): TGTGCCAGCAGGTCGGACAGGGGACTCACAGATACGCAGTATTTT.

The V and J genes are TRBV5-6 and TRBJ1-4; unclear D gene. Trimming removed 0 bases at V and 5 bases at J, with 8 bases between. Germline CDR1 and CDR2: SGHDT and YYEEEE. This CDR3 has 14 residues. The CDR3 here is CASSLVAENEKLFF. CDR3 bases: TGTGCCAGCAGCTTGGTGGCGGAAAATGAAAAACTGTTTTTT.

The chain joins TRBV27 to TRBJ1-5; D call uncertain. CDR3 length: 14 residues. Trimming shortened V by 4 bases and J by 4 bases, and 11 bases separated the two germline ends. The germline CDR1 and CDR2 sequences are MNHEY and SMNVEV (reference sequence). The DNA of the CDR3 is TGTGCCAGCAGTTCCCCCTACCGGAATCAGCCCCAGCATTTT. This translates into CASSSPYRNQPQHF.

The rearrangement uses TRBV7-2 and TRBJ2-5; D remains ambiguous. V lost 6 bases and J 0 bases, leaving 5 bases between the germline ends. Germline CDR1 reads SGHTA; CDR2 reads FQGNSA. The CDR3 runs 12 residues. CDR3 nucleotides: TGTGCCAGCAGTCGGTACCAAGAGACCCAGTACTTC. Residues: CASSRYQETQYF.

The chain uses TRBV7-3 and TRBJ2-2; D unclear. The CDR3 is 14 residues long. Between the trimmed V and J ends, which lost 2 bases and 1 base, there was a span of 5 bases. Germline assignment: CDR1 SGHTA and CDR2 FQGTGA. CDR3 sequence (DNA): TGTGCCAGCAGCTTAGGGCGGAACACCGGGGAGCTGTTTTTT. Protein: CASSLGRNTGELFF.

This chain links TRBV9 with TRBJ2-7, with D maybe TRBD1 (6 bases). Trimming left V 2 bases short and J 0 bases short, with 9 bases between. Germline lookup yields CDR1 SGDLS and CDR2 YYNGEE. The CDR3 length is 14 residues. CDR3 coding DNA: TGTGCCAGCAGCGTGGGGACACTCTCCTACGAGCAGTACTTC. It is translated as CASSVGTLSYEQYF.

The V and J genes are TRBV3-1 (or the pseudogene TRBV3-2) and TRBJ2-1; D unclear. Germline assignment: CDR1 LGHDT and CDR2 YNNKEL (reference sequence). The CDR3 length is 12 residues. Trimming left V 2 bases short and J 6 bases short, with 5 bases between. CDR3 sequence reads: CASSQLVNEQFF. CDR3 in DNA: TGTGCCAGCAGCCAACTCGTCAATGAGCAGTTCTTC.

The gene calls are TRBV4-3 and TRBJ2-3; 9 bases line up with TRBD1. V gave up 4 bases and J gave up 0 bases; unmatched junction bases: 11. The germline gives CDR1 LGHNA, CDR2 YSLEER. The CDR3 has 18 amino acids. CDR3 bases: TGCGCCAGCAGCCCTCACTTTTCAGGGACAGGGAGCACAGATACGCAGTATTTT. As protein: CASSPHFSGTGSTDTQYF.

V is TRBV5-4 and J is TRBJ1-3; TRBD1 agrees at 7 bases. Trimming removed 4 bases from V and 2 bases from J; junction bases left unmatched: 9. Germline values: CDR1 SGHNT, CDR2 YYREEE (reference sequence). The CDR3 totals 16 residues. CDR3 DNA sequence: TGTGCCAGCAGCCCAACAGGGGAAGGCACTGGAAACACCATATATTTT. It specifies CASSPTGEGTGNTIYF.

The chain recombines TRBV12-3 or TRBV12-4 with TRBJ2-1; tentative D call: TRBD1 (6 bases). V lost 3 bases to trimming and J lost 10 bases, with 13 bases between them. This CDR3 has 13 residues. The DNA of the CDR3 is TGTGCCAGCAGTTTGGGGCGGACAGTCGAGCAGTTCTTC. Translated: CASSLGRTVEQFF.

The rearrangement joins TRBV7-9 to TRBJ1-2; no clear D gene. Germline CDR1 is SEHNR and CDR2 is FQNEAQ (reference sequence). The V end was cut by 0 bases, the J end by 5 bases, with 16 bases between. The CDR3 extends over 16 amino acids. The CDR3 sequence: CASSLAARRQRYGYTF. DNA of the CDR3: TGTGCCAGCAGCTTAGCCGCTCGGCGGCAGAGATATGGCTACACCTTC.

The V call is TRBV4-3, the J call TRBJ1-5, with no clear D. V lost 1 base to trimming and J lost 9 bases, with 10 bases between them. Germline values: CDR1 LGHNA, CDR2 YSLEER. The length of the CDR3 is 13 residues. CDR3 coding DNA: TGCGCCAGCAGCCAAGTCAGGTCTGGGCCCCAGCATTTT. It is translated as CASSQVRSGPQHF.

CDR3 amino acids: CASSLETLNEQFF. For the CDR3, the DNA is TGCGCCAGCAGCTTGGAAACTCTGAATGAGCAGTTCTTC. The V call is TRBV5-1, the J call TRBJ2-1, with D unresolved. The CDR3 sequence is 13 residues long. Per germline, CDR1 SGHRS and CDR2 YFSETQ. V lost 0 bases and J 7 bases, leaving 8 bases between the germline ends. Filled out from reference TRBV5-1 and TRBJ2-1, the complete variable domain reads KAGVTQTPRYLIKTRGQQVTLSCSPISGHRSVSWYQQTPGQGLQFLFEYFSETQRNKGNFPGRFSGRQFSNSRSEMNVSTLELGDSALYLCASSLETLNEQFFGPGTRLTVL.

Here the CDR3 DNA reads TGTGCCAGCAGCGTAGCCACAGGGCACAATGAGCAGTTCTTC. Its translation is CASSVATGHNEQFF. V and J are TRBV9 and TRBJ2-1, with D possibly TRBD1 on 6 matching bases. Germline V lookup: CDR1 SGDLS, CDR2 YYNGEE. V lost 0 bases to trimming and J lost 5 bases, with 9 bases between them. This CDR3 is 14 amino acids long. The whole variable domain, remainder taken from reference TRBV9 and TRBJ2-1, is DSGVTQTPKHLITATGQRVTLRCSPRSGDLSVYWYQQSLDQGLQFLIQYYNGEERAKGNILERFSAQQFPDLHSELNLSSLELGDSALYFCASSVATGHNEQFFGPGTRLTVL.

The CDR3 sequence is CASCLGGREPQHF. In DNA form, the CDR3 reads TGTGCCAGCTGTTTGGGGGGGCGCGAACCCCAGCATTTT. The J gene is TRBJ1-5, the V gene TRBV18; weak D call: TRBD1 (6 bases). V was cut by 7 bases and J by 10 bases, with 17 bases left in between. The germline V gene encodes CDR1 KGHSH and CDR2 LQKENI. There are 13 residues in the CDR3.

The genes are TRBV11-2 and TRBJ2-3, with TRBD2 matching 8 bases. Germline loops: CDR1 SGHAT, CDR2 FQNNGV. The CDR3 length is 15 residues. After removal of 4 bases from V and 0 bases from J, the junction contained 3 bases not matched to a gene. DNA for the CDR3: TGTGCCAGCAGCTCCAGCGGGAGAAGCACAGATACGCAGTATTTT. Translating gives CASSSSGRSTDTQYF.

CDR3 sequence reads: CASSSLGTGWNTEAFF. DNA for the CDR3: TGCGCCAGCAGCTCGTTAGGGACAGGATGGAACACTGAAGCTTTCTTT. The genes are TRBV5-1 and TRBJ1-1; the match to TRBD1 covers 8 bases. CDR3 length: 16 residues. V lost 3 bases and J lost 1; bases outside the gene matches: 8. CDR1 and CDR2 from the germline V gene are SGHRS and YFSETQ.